These T cell receptor beta chains were read from a single sample in a study of T cells in Graves' hyperthyroidism and ophthalmopathy. TCRdb ran MiXCR on the multiplex PCR reads and lists one entry per CDR3 protein. In the table there are 500,000 to 650,000 distinct CDR3 sequences, around 13% of which are singletons. Specimen: blood. The receptor source for this set is a woman in her thirties or forties with Graves' hyperthyroidism. CDR3s include the opening cysteine and the closing phenylalanine or tryptophan. Each record gives: clone size, J gene, D gene, V gene, CDR3 protein. A D gene is named only where the DNA matches it firmly. Size values are once, few and many counts, or a class for expanded clones, and some rows have none.

clone size: -
J gene: TRBJ2-7
D gene: -
V gene: TRBV5-1
CDR3 protein: CASSLMDGSYAQYF

clone size: many
J gene: TRBJ2-6
D gene: -
V gene: TRBV28
CDR3 protein: CASSLLGVGGANVLTF

clone size: few
J gene: TRBJ1-5
D gene: -
V gene: TRBV19
CDR3 protein: CASSIHGMGQPQHF

clone size: -
J gene: TRBJ1-3
D gene: TRBD1
V gene: TRBV7-9
CDR3 protein: CASSVEGGFGNTIYF

clone size: once
J gene: TRBJ2-1
D gene: TRBD2
V gene: TRBV4-1
CDR3 protein: CASSPGGLADNEQFF

clone size: -
J gene: TRBJ1-2
D gene: -
V gene: TRBV6-1
CDR3 protein: CASSSQGFGYTF

clone size: many
J gene: TRBJ1-6
D gene: -
V gene: TRBV3-1
CDR3 protein: CASSQGGPNSPLHF

clone size: -
J gene: TRBJ2-4
D gene: -
V gene: TRBV20-1
CDR3 protein: CSANRGDSAPGNIQYF

clone size: many
J gene: TRBJ1-5
D gene: TRBD1
V gene: TRBV12-3/TRBV12-4
CDR3 protein: CASSYDSGTGLRGGNQPQHF

clone size: many
J gene: TRBJ2-1
D gene: -
V gene: TRBV2
CDR3 protein: CAVGAGSYNEQFF

clone size: few
J gene: TRBJ1-2
D gene: -
V gene: TRBV3-1
CDR3 protein: CASSQAQGVHGYTF

clone size: many
J gene: TRBJ1-1
D gene: -
V gene: TRBV18
CDR3 protein: CASSPLASENTEAFF

clone size: -
J gene: TRBJ2-7
D gene: -
V gene: TRBV20-1
CDR3 protein: CSARRTSDEQYF

clone size: many
J gene: TRBJ2-7
D gene: TRBD2
V gene: TRBV3-1
CDR3 protein: CASRTSGSEEQYF

clone size: -
J gene: TRBJ2-5
D gene: -
V gene: TRBV6-1
CDR3 protein: CASSEAPGGAETQYF

clone size: -
J gene: TRBJ2-2
D gene: -
V gene: TRBV7-2
CDR3 protein: CASSPQVGDGELFF

clone size: -
J gene: TRBJ2-6
D gene: TRBD1
V gene: TRBV20-1
CDR3 protein: CSASGTGSSGANVLTF

clone size: many
J gene: TRBJ2-1
D gene: -
V gene: TRBV27
CDR3 protein: CASSPRGQFIPLYNEQFF

clone size: few
J gene: TRBJ2-1
D gene: -
V gene: TRBV5-6
CDR3 protein: CASSSILYRVEYNEQFF

clone size: many
J gene: TRBJ2-7
D gene: -
V gene: TRBV14
CDR3 protein: CASSQALGGHYEQYF

clone size: many
J gene: TRBJ2-7
D gene: TRBD2
V gene: TRBV2
CDR3 protein: CASSAGTSGSEQYF

clone size: -
J gene: TRBJ2-1
D gene: -
V gene: TRBV9
CDR3 protein: CASSVEGRNEQFF

clone size: many
J gene: TRBJ1-5
D gene: -
V gene: TRBV24-1
CDR3 protein: CATSDLNQPQHF

clone size: many
J gene: TRBJ1-1
D gene: TRBD1
V gene: TRBV24-1
CDR3 protein: CASQGAINTEAFF

clone size: -
J gene: TRBJ1-5
D gene: TRBD1
V gene: TRBV19
CDR3 protein: CASSIAQGAAQPQHF

clone size: few
J gene: TRBJ2-3
D gene: -
V gene: TRBV29-1
CDR3 protein: CSVDLATDTQYF

clone size: many
J gene: TRBJ2-7
D gene: TRBD2
V gene: TRBV7-2
CDR3 protein: CASSIAGGPYEQYF

clone size: few
J gene: TRBJ2-1
D gene: -
V gene: TRBV27
CDR3 protein: CASSLVGEDEQFF

clone size: many
J gene: TRBJ2-7
D gene: TRBD1
V gene: TRBV5-1
CDR3 protein: CASSPGTGWYEQYF

clone size: -
J gene: TRBJ2-1
D gene: TRBD2
V gene: TRBV20-1
CDR3 protein: CSASTGLAVDNEQFF

clone size: -
J gene: TRBJ2-5
D gene: TRBD2
V gene: TRBV19
CDR3 protein: CASTSGRLEETQYF

clone size: many
J gene: TRBJ2-3
D gene: -
V gene: TRBV7-8
CDR3 protein: CASSLGGGPKTTDTQYF

clone size: many
J gene: TRBJ2-3
D gene: -
V gene: TRBV4-2
CDR3 protein: CASSQERDGGRTDTQYF

clone size: many
J gene: TRBJ2-5
D gene: -
V gene: TRBV12-3/TRBV12-4
CDR3 protein: CASSLSGPVGETQYF

clone size: -
J gene: TRBJ2-7
D gene: TRBD2
V gene: TRBV18
CDR3 protein: CASSPIRSGYEQYF

clone size: -
J gene: TRBJ2-7
D gene: -
V gene: TRBV28
CDR3 protein: CASSFTEQYF

clone size: many
J gene: TRBJ2-7
D gene: -
V gene: TRBV3-1
CDR3 protein: CASSQSHEQYF

clone size: many
J gene: TRBJ1-2
D gene: -
V gene: TRBV12-3/TRBV12-4
CDR3 protein: CASSFEGGYTF

clone size: -
J gene: TRBJ1-1
D gene: TRBD1
V gene: TRBV3-1
CDR3 protein: CASTQGQGLNTEAFF

clone size: many
J gene: TRBJ2-5
D gene: -
V gene: TRBV20-1
CDR3 protein: CSAYLRQGQETQYF

clone size: -
J gene: TRBJ2-7
D gene: -
V gene: TRBV20-1
CDR3 protein: CSARGRGRATYEQYF

clone size: many
J gene: TRBJ2-4
D gene: TRBD1
V gene: TRBV28
CDR3 protein: CASSSLGTVDKNIQYF

clone size: many
J gene: TRBJ2-1
D gene: TRBD2
V gene: TRBV7-8
CDR3 protein: CASSIQAAGTSYKGEQFF

clone size: -
J gene: TRBJ2-3
D gene: TRBD2
V gene: TRBV14
CDR3 protein: CASSQASGTSTDTQYF

clone size: few
J gene: TRBJ2-7
D gene: -
V gene: TRBV7-2
CDR3 protein: CASSTGLSEQYF

clone size: many
J gene: TRBJ2-1
D gene: -
V gene: TRBV20-1
CDR3 protein: CSARQVSYNEQFF

clone size: -
J gene: TRBJ1-4
D gene: -
V gene: TRBV6-5
CDR3 protein: CASSYRRDGEKLFF

clone size: few
J gene: TRBJ1-6
D gene: TRBD1
V gene: TRBV6-1
CDR3 protein: CASLRDRDSPLHF

clone size: many
J gene: TRBJ2-3
D gene: TRBD2
V gene: TRBV7-3
CDR3 protein: CASSPTSGATDTQYF

clone size: once
J gene: TRBJ2-1
D gene: -
V gene: TRBV29-1
CDR3 protein: CSVTNGSIEQFF

clone size: many
J gene: TRBJ1-6
D gene: -
V gene: TRBV12-3/TRBV12-4
CDR3 protein: CASSLLYVGPGGNSPLHF

clone size: many
J gene: TRBJ2-7
D gene: -
V gene: TRBV28
CDR3 protein: CASRASGRADYEQYF

clone size: many
J gene: TRBJ2-7
D gene: TRBD2
V gene: TRBV20-1
CDR3 protein: CSAPGPAGDYEQYF

clone size: few
J gene: TRBJ2-7
D gene: -
V gene: TRBV6-2/TRBV6-3
CDR3 protein: CASSQSYYEQYF

clone size: few
J gene: TRBJ2-5
D gene: -
V gene: TRBV20-1
CDR3 protein: CSARPGTLGQETQYF

clone size: many
J gene: TRBJ2-5
D gene: -
V gene: TRBV18
CDR3 protein: CASSPASSTLSNQETQYF

clone size: -
J gene: TRBJ2-6
D gene: TRBD1
V gene: TRBV5-8
CDR3 protein: CASSLGTGALSGANVLTF

clone size: few
J gene: TRBJ2-3
D gene: -
V gene: TRBV29-1
CDR3 protein: CSVEDRRKDTQYF

clone size: many
J gene: TRBJ2-5
D gene: TRBD2
V gene: TRBV2
CDR3 protein: CASIEGLAGKETQYF